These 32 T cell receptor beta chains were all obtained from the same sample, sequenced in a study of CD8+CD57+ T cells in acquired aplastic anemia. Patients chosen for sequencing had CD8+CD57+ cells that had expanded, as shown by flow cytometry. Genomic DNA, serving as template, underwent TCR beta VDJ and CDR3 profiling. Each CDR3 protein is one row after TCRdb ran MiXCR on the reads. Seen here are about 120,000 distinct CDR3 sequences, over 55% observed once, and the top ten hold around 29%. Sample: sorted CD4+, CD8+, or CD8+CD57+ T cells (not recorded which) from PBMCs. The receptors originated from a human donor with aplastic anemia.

The CDR3, as DNA: TGTGCCACCAGTGATTTGATAGCCGGGGAGCTGTTTTTT. Translating it yields CATSDLIAGELFF. The genes are TRBV24-1 and TRBJ2-2; the D is unclear. Trimming took 0 bases from V and 6 from J, leaving 4 bases between them. CDR1 is KGHDR and CDR2 is SFDVKD in the germline V gene. The CDR3 runs 13 residues.

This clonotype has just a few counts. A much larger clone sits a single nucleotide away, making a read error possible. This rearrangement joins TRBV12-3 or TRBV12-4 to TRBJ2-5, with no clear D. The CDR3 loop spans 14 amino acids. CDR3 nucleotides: TGTGCCAGCAGTTTCTCCTGGGCACAAGAGGCCCAGTACTTC. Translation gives CASSFSWAQEAQYF.

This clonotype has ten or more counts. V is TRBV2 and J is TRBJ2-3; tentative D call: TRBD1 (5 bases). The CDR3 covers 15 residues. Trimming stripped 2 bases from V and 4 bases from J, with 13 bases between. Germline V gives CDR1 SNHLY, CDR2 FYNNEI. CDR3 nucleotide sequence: TGTGCCAGCAGTGAACAAGGGGCGGATGCAGATACGCAGTATTTT. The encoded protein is CASSEQGADADTQYF.

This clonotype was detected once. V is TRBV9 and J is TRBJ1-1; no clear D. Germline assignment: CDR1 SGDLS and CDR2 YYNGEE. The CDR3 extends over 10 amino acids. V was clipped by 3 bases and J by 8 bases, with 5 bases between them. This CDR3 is CASSAGEAFF. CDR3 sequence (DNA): TGTGCCAGCAGCGCGGGGGAAGCTTTCTTT.

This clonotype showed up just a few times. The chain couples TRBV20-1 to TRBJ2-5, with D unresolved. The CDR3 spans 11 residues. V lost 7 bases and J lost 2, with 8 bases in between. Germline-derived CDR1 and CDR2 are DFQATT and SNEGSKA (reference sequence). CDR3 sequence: CSVQVQETQYF. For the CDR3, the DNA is TGCAGTGTCCAGGTACAAGAGACCCAGTACTTC.

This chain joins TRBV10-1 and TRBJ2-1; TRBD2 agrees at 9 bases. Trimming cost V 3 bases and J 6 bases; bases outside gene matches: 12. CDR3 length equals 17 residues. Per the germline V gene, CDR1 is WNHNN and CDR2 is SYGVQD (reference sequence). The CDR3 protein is CASSDPKRGRAFNEQFF. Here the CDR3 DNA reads TGCGCCAGCAGTGACCCCAAACGCGGGAGGGCCTTCAATGAGCAGTTCTTC.

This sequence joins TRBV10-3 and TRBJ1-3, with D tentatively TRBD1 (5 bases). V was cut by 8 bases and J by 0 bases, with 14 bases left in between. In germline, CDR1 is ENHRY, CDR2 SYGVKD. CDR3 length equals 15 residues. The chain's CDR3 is CAIGRDPLSGNTIYF. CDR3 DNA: TGTGCCATCGGGAGGGACCCTCTCTCTGGAAACACCATATATTTT.

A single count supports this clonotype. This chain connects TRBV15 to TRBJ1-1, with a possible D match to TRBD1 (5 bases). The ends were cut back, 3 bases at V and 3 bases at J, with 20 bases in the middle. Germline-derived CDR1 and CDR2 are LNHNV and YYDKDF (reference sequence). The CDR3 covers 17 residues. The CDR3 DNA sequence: TGTGCCACCAGCAGCTACCGGGACGTCCGGAGGGACACTGAAGCTTTCTTT. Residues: CATSSYRDVRRDTEAFF.

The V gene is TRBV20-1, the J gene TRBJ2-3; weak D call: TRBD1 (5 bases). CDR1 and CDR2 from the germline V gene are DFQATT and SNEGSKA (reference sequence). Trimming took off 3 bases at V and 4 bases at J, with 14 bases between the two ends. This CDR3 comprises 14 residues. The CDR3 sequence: CSASFRARADTQYF. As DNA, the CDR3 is TGCAGTGCTAGTTTCAGGGCTCGGGCAGATACGCAGTATTTT.

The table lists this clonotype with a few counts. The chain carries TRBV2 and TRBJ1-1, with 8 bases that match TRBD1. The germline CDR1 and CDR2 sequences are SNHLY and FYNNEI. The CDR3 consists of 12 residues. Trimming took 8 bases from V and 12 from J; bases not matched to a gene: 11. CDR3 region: CASHSGTGRPFF. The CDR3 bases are TGTGCCAGCCACTCCGGGACAGGTAGACCTTTCTTT.

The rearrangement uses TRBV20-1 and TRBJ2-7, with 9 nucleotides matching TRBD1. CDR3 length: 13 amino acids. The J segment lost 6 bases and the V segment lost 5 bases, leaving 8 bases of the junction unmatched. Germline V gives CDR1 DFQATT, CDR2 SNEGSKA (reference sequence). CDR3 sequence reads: CSASDRGSGEQYF. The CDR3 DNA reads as TGCAGTGCTTCGGACAGGGGATCGGGCGAGCAGTACTTC.

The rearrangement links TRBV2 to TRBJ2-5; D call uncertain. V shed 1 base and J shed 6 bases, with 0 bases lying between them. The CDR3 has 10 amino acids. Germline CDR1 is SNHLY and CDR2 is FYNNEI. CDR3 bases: TGTGCCAGCAGTGAAGAGACCCAGTACTTC. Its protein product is CASSEETQYF.

In DNA, the CDR3 is TGTGCCAGCAGCGCGGGCGGGCCCTACAATGAGCAGTTCTTC. Amino acids: CASSAGGPYNEQFF. This chain connects TRBV9 to TRBJ2-1; tentatively, D is TRBD2 (5 bases). The CDR3 runs 14 residues. Deletions cut 3 bases from V and 2 bases from J, with 9 bases between. Germline lookup yields CDR1 SGDLS and CDR2 YYNGEE.

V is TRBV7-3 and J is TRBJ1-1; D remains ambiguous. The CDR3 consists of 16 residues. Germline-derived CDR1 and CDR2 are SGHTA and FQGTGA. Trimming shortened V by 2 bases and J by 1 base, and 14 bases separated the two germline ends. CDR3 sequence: CASSLYLVGGNTEAFF. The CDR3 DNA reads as TGTGCCAGCAGCTTATACCTCGTCGGAGGGAACACTGAAGCTTTCTTT.

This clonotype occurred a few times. DNA of the CDR3: TGTGCCAGTAGTATAGATCGCAGGAAAGAGACCCAGTACTTC. Amino acids: CASSIDRRKETQYF. The gene calls are TRBV19 and TRBJ2-5; unclear D gene. Trimming removed 0 bases from V and 3 bases from J, with 8 bases in between. This CDR3 is 14 amino acids long. Germline CDR1 is LNHDA and CDR2 is SQIVND (reference sequence).

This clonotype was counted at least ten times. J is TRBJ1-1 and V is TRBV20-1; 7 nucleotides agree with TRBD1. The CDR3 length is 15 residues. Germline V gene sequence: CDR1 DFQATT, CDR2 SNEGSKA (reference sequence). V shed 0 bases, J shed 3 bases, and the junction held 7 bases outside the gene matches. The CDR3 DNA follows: TGCAGTGCTAGAGATGGAGGGGGCTCTGACACTGAAGCTTTCTTT. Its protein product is CSARDGGGSDTEAFF.

CDR3 in amino acids: CASSDVRGYGYEQYF. The CDR3 coding sequence is TGTGCCAGCAGTGACGTCAGGGGATATGGGTACGAGCAGTACTTC. J is TRBJ2-7 and V is TRBV2, with D maybe TRBD1 (6 bases). The CDR3 sequence is 15 residues long. The germline V gene encodes CDR1 SNHLY and CDR2 FYNNEI. The V gene lost 3 bases and the J gene lost 4 bases, with 16 bases spanning the gap.

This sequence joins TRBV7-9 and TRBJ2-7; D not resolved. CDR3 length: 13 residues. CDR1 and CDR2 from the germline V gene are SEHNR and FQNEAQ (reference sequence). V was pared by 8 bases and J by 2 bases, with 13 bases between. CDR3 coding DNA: TGTGCCAGCGCCGGCGACGCAACCTACGAGCAGTACTTC. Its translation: CASAGDATYEQYF.

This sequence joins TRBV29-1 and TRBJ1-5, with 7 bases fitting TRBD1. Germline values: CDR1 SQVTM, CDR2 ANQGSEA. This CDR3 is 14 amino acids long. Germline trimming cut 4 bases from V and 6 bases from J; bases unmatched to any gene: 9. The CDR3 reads CSVAVGGGPQPQHF. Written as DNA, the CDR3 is TGCAGCGTTGCAGTAGGGGGCGGTCCTCAGCCCCAGCATTTT.

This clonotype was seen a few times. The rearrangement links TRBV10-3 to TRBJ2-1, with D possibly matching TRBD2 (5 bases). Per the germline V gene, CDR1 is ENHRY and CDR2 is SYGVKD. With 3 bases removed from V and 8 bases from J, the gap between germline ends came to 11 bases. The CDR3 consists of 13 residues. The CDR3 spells CAISETGEYEQFF. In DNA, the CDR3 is TGTGCCATCAGTGAAACCGGGGAGTATGAGCAGTTCTTC.

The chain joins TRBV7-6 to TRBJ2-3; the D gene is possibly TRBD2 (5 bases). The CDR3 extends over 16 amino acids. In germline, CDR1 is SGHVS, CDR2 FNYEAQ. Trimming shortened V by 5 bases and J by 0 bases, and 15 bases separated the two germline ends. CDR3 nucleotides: TGTGCCAGCAGCCTGGAGACTACGGGGAGCACAGATACGCAGTATTTT. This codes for CASSLETTGSTDTQYF.

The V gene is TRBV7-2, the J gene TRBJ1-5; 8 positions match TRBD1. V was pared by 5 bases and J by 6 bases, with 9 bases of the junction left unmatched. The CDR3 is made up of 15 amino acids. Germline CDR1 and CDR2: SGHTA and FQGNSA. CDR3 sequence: CASSGFGQGGQPQHF. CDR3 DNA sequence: TGTGCCAGCAGCGGATTCGGACAGGGAGGTCAGCCCCAGCATTTT.

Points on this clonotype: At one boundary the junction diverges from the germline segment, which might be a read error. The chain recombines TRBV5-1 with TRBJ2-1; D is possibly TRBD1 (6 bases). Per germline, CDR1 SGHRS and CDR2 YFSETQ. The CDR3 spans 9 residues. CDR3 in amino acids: CASSLGQGF. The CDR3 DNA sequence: TGCGCCAGCAGCTTGGGGCAGGGGTTC.

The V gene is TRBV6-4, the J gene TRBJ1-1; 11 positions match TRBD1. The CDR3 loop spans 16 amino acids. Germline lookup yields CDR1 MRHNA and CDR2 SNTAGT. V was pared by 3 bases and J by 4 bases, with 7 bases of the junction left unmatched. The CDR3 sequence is CASSETGQGASTEAFF. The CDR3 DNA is TGTGCCAGCAGTGAGACCGGACAGGGGGCGAGCACTGAAGCTTTCTTT.

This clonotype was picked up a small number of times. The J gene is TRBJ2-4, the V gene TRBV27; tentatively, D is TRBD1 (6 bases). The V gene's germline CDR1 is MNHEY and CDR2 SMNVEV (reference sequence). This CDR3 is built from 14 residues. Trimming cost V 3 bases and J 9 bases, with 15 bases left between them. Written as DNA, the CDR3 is TGTGCCAGCAGTTTCCCCCGGGACAATGGCATTCAGTACTTC. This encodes CASSFPRDNGIQYF.

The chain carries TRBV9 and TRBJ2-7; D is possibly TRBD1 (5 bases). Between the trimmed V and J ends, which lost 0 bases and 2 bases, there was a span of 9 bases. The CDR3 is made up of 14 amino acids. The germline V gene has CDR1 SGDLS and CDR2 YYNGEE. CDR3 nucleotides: TGTGCCAGCAGCGTAGGACAGACCACCTACGAGCAGTACTTC. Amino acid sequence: CASSVGQTTYEQYF.

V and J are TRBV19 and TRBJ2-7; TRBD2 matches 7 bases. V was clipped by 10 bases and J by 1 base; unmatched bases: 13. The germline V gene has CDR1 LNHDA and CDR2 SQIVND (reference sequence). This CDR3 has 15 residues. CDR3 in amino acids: CATGREASGSYEQYF. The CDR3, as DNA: TGTGCCACCGGAAGGGAGGCTAGCGGTTCCTACGAGCAGTACTTC.

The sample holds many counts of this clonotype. CDR3: CASGDNEQFF. CDR3 coding DNA: TGTGCCAGCGGGGACAATGAGCAGTTCTTC. V and J are TRBV25-1 and TRBJ2-1; no definite D call. The germline gives CDR1 MGHDK, CDR2 SYGVNS. The CDR3 has 10 residues. V shed 8 bases and J shed 5 bases, with 4 bases lying between them.

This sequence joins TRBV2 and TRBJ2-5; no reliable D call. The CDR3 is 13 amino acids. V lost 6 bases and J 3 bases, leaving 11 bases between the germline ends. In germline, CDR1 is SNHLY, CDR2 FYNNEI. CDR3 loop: CASSFQPKETQYF. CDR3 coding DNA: TGTGCCAGCAGCTTCCAGCCTAAAGAGACCCAGTACTTC.

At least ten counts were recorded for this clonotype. For the CDR3, the DNA is TGTGCCAGCAGCCCCAAAAGAGGCGAATATAATGAAAAACTGTTTTTT. Translating gives CASSPKRGEYNEKLFF. The V gene is TRBV7-9, the J gene TRBJ1-4; D remains ambiguous. The V end lost 5 bases, the J end lost 4 bases, and 17 bases lay between the germline ends. This CDR3 has 16 residues. Per germline, CDR1 SEHNR and CDR2 FQNEAQ (reference sequence).

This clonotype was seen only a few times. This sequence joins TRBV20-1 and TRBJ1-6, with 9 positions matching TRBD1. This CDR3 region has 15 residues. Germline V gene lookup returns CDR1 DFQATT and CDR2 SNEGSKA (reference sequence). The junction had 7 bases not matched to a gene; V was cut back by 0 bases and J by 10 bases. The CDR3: CSARDLQGAQSPLHF. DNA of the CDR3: TGCAGTGCTAGAGACTTACAGGGGGCTCAATCACCCCTCCACTTT.

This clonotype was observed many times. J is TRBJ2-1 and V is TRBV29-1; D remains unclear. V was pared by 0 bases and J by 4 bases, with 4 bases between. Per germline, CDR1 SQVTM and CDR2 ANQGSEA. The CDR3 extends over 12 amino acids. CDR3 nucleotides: TGCAGCGTTGAAGAGCGGTACAATGAGCAGTTCTTC. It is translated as CSVEERYNEQFF.